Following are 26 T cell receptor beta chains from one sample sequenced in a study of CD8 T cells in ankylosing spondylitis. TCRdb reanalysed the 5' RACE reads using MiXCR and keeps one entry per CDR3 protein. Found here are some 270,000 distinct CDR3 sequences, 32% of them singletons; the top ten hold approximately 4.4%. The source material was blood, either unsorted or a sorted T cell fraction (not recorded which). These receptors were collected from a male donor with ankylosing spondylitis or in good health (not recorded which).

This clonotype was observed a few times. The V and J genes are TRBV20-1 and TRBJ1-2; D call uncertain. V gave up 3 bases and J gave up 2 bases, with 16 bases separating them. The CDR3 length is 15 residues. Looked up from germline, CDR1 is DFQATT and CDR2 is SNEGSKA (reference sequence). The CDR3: CSASPPNGRNYGYTF. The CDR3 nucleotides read TGCAGTGCTAGCCCACCCAATGGCAGAAACTATGGCTACACCTTC.

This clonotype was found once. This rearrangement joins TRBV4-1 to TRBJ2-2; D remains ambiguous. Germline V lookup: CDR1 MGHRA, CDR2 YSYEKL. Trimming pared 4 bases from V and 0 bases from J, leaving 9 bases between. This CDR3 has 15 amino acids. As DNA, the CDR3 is TGCGCCAGCAGCCCTACTACCACGAACACCGGGGAGCTGTTTTTT. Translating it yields CASSPTTTNTGELFF.

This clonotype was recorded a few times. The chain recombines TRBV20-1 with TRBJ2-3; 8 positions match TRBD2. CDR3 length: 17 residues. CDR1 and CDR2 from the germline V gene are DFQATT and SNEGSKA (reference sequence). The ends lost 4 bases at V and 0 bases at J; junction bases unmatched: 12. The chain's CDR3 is CSATPGRGGTSTDTQYF. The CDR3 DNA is TGCAGTGCTACCCCGGGCCGCGGGGGGACAAGCACAGATACGCAGTATTTT.

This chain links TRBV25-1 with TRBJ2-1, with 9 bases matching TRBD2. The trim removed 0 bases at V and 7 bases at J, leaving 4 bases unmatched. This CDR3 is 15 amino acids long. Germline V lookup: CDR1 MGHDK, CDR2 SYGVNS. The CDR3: CASSEYALAGNEQFF. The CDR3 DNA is TGTGCCAGCAGTGAATACGCCCTAGCGGGGAATGAGCAGTTCTTC.

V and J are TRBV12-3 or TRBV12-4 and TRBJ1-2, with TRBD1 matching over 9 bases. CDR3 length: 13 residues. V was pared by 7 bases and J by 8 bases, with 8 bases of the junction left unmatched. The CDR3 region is CASTGTGREGYTF. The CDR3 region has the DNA TGTGCCAGCACCGGGACAGGGAGAGAGGGCTACACCTTC.

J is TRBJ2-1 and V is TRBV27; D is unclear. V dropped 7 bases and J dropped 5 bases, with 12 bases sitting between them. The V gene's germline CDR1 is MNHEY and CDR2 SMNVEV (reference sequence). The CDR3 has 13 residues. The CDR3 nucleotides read TGTGCCAGCACCCTCAGTCTCAACAATGAGCAGTTCTTC. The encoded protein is CASTLSLNNEQFF.

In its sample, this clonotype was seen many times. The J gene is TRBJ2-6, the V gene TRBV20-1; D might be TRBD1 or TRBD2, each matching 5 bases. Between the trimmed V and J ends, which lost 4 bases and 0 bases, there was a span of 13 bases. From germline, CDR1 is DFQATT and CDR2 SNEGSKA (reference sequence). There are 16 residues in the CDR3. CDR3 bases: TGCAGTGCTATTCCGGGACGCTTCTCTGGGGCCAACGTCCTGACTTTC. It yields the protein CSAIPGRFSGANVLTF.

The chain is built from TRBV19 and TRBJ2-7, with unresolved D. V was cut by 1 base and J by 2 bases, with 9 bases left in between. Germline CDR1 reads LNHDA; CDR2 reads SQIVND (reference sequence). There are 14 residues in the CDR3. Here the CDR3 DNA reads TGTGCCAGTAGTATAGCAGAGACCACCTACGAGCAGTACTTC. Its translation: CASSIAETTYEQYF.

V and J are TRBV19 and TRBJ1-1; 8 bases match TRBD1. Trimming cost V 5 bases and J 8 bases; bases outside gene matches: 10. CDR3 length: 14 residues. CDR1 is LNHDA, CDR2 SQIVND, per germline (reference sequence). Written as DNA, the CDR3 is TGTGCCAGTAGTCTTCAGGACAGGGTGGCCGAAGCTTTCTTT. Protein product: CASSLQDRVAEAFF. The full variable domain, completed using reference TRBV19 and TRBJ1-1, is DGGITQSPKYLFRKEGQNVTLSCEQNLNHDAMYWYRQDPGQGLRLIYYSQIVNDFQKGDIAEGYSVSREKKESFPLTVTSAQKNPTAFYLCASSLQDRVAEAFFGQGTRLTVV.

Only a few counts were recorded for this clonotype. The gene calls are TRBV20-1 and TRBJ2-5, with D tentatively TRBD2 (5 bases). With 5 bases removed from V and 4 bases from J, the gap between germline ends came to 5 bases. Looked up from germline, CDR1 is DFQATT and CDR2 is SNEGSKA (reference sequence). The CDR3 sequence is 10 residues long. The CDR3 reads CSAGLETQYF. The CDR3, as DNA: TGCAGTGCTGGACTAGAGACCCAGTACTTC.

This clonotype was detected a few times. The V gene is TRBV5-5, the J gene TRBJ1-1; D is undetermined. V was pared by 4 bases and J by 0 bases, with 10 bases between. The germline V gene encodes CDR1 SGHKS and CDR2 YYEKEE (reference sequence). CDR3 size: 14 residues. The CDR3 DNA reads TGTGCCAGCAGCCTCGGGAGTATGAACACTGAAGCTTTCTTT. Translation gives CASSLGSMNTEAFF.

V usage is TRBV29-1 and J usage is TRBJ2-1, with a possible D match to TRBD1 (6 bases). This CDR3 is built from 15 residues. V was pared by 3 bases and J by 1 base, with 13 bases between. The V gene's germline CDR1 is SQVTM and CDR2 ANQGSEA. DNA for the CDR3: TGCAGCGTTGATGCACAGGGTCGATCCTACAATGAGCAGTTCTTC. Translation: CSVDAQGRSYNEQFF.

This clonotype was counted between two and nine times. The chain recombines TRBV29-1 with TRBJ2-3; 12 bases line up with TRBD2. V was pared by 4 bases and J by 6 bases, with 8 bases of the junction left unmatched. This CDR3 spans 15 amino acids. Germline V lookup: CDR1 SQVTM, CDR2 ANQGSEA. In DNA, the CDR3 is TGCAGCGTTGGTAGACTAGCGGGGGAAGGGGATACGCAGTATTTT. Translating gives CSVGRLAGEGDTQYF.

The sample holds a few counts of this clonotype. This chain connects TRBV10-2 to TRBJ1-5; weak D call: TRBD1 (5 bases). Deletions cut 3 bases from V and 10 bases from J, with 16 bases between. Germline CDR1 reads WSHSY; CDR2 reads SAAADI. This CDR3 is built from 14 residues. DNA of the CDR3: TGCGCCAGCAGTGATATAGTGGTAGGGGATCCCCAGCATTTT. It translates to CASSDIVVGDPQHF.

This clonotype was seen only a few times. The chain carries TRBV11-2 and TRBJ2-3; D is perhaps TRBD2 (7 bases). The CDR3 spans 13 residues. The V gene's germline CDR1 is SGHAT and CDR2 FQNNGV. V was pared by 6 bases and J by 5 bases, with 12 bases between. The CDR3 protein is CASRTRGGDTQYF. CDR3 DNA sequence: TGTGCCAGCAGAACTAGGGGGGGAGATACGCAGTATTTT.

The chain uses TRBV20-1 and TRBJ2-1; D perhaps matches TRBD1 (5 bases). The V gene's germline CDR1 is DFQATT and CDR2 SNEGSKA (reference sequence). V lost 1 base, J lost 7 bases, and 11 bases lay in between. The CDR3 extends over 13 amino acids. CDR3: CSARGGATNEQFF. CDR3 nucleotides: TGCAGTGCTAGAGGTGGGGCTACTAATGAGCAGTTCTTC.

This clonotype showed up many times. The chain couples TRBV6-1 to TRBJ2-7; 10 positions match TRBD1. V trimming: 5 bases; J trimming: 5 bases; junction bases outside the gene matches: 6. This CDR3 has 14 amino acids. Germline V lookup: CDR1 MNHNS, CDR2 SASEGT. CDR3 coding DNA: TGTGCCAGCAGTCGGGGACAGGGGAGCAACGAGCAGTACTTC. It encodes CASSRGQGSNEQYF.

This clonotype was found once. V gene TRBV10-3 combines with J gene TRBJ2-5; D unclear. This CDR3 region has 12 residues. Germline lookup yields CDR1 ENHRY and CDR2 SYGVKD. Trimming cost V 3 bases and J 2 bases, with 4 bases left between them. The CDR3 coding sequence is TGTGCCATCAGTGACCTACAAGAGACCCAGTACTTC. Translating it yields CAISDLQETQYF.

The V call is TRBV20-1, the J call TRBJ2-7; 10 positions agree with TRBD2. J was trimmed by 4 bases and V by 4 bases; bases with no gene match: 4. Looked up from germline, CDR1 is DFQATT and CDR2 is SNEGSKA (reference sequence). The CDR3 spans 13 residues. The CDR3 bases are TGCAGTGCTATCCTAGCGGGGGCGTACGAGCAGTACTTC. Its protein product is CSAILAGAYEQYF.

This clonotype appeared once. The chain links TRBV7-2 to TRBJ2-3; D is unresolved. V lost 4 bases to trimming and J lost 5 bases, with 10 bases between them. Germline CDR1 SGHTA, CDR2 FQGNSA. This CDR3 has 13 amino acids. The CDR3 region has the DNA TGTGCCAGCAGCTACGGCCCCGGAGATACGCAGTATTTT. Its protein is CASSYGPGDTQYF.

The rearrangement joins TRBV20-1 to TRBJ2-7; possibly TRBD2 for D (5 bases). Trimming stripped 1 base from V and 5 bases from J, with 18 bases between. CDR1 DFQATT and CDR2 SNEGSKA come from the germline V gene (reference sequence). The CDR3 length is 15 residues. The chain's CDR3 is CSARGRYRGFNEQYF. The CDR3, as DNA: TGCAGTGCTAGAGGCCGCTACCGGGGTTTCAACGAGCAGTACTTC.

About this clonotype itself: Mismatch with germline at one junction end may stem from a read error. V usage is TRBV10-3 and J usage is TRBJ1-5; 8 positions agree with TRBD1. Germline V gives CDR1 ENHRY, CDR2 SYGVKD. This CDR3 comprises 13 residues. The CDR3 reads CAISESQGATWAF. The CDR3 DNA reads TGTGCCATCAGTGAATCGCAGGGGGCGACGTGGGCATTT.

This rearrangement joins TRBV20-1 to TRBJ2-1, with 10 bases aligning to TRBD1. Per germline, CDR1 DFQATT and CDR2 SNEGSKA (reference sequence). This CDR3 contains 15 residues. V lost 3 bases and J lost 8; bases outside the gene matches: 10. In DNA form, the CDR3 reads TGCAGTGCTAGGGGACCGGGACAGGGGTTTTATGAGCAGTTCTTC. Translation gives CSARGPGQGFYEQFF.

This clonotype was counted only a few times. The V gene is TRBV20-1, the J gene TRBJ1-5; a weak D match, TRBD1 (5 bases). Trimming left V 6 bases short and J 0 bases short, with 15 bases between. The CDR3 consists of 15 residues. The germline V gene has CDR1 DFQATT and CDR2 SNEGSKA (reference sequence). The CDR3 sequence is CSARLHGASNQPQHF. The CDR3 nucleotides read TGCAGTGCCCGACTGCATGGGGCTAGCAATCAGCCCCAGCATTTT.

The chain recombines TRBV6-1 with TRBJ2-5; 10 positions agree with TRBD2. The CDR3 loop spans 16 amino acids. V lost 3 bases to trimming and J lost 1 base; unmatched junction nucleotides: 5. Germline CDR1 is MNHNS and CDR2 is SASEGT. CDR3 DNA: TGTGCCAGCAGTGAGGGAGGACTAGCGGCCCAAGAGACCCAGTACTTC. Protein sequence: CASSEGGLAAQETQYF.

The CDR3 nucleotides are TGTGCCAGCAGTACTACTTCGGGACCGATATATGGCTACACCTTC. Translation: CASSTTSGPIYGYTF. The chain employs TRBV12-3 or TRBV12-4 and TRBJ1-2, with D maybe TRBD1 (5 bases). The CDR3 sequence is 15 residues long. V shed 5 bases and J shed 5 bases, with 18 bases lying between them.